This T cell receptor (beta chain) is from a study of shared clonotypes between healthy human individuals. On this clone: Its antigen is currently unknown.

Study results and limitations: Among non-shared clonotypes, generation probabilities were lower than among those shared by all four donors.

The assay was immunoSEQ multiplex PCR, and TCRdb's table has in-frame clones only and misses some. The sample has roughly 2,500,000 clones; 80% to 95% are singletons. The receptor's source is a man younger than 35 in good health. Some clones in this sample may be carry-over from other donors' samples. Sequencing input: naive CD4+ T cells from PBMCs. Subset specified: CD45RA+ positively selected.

CDR3 nucleotide sequence: TGTGCCAGCAGTCTGCCTAGCGAGCGCTACGAGCAGTACTTC. Translated, it gives CASSLPSERYEQYF. The chain has TRBV28 and TRBJ2-7; perhaps TRBD2 as D (6 bases). Germline values: CDR1 MDHEN, CDR2 SYDVKM. The CDR3 spans 14 residues. The ends were cut back, 5 bases at V and 3 bases at J, with 14 bases in the middle. The full variable domain, in which reference TRBV28 and TRBJ2-7 provide the parts outside the CDR3, is DVKVTQSSRYLVKRTGEKVFLECVQDMDHENMFWYRQDPGLGLRLIYFSYDVKMKEKGDIPEGYSVSREKKERFSLILESASTNQTSMYLCASSLPSERYEQYFGPGTRLTVT.